The 5 T cell receptor beta chains reported below all come from one sample, sequenced in a study of blood T cell repertoires in COVID-19. Libraries were prepared by immunoSEQ multiplex PCR; TCRdb keeps only in-frame clonotypes and omits some of them. Of approximately 330,000 clones detected, roughly 90% appear once; the ten largest clones hold 9.5% to 10%. The material sequenced was peripheral blood. The origin of the receptors is a man aged 25 to 45 with COVID-19, enrolled during active disease.

The chain links TRBV27 to TRBJ2-7; D may be TRBD1 (5 bases). V lost 1 base to trimming and J lost 2 bases, with 12 bases between them. The V gene's germline CDR1 is MNHEY and CDR2 SMNVEV (reference sequence). The CDR3 extends over 15 amino acids. This chain's CDR3 is CASSLLPGSTYEQYF. The CDR3 DNA reads TGTGCCAGCAGTTTATTACCAGGGTCGACCTACGAGCAGTACTTC.

The J gene is TRBJ2-7, the V gene TRBV2; unclear D gene. Trimming stripped 2 bases from V and 3 bases from J, with 20 bases between. The CDR3 is 17 residues long. Germline CDR1 reads SNHLY; CDR2 reads FYNNEI. The CDR3 DNA follows: TGTGCCAGCAGTGAACCCCTTGATGCAGGCGAGAACTACGAGCAGTACTTC. Translating it yields CASSEPLDAGENYEQYF.

The chain carries TRBV28 and TRBJ2-2; D unresolved. Germline V lookup: CDR1 MDHEN, CDR2 SYDVKM. V lost 5 bases and J 6 bases, leaving 7 bases between the germline ends. The CDR3 has 12 amino acids. CDR3: CASSIRAGELFF. The DNA of the CDR3 is TGTGCCAGCAGTATTCGTGCCGGGGAGCTGTTTTTT.

The chain couples TRBV28 to TRBJ2-5; 13 bases are a match to TRBD2. The J segment lost 5 bases and the V segment lost 4 bases, leaving 4 bases of the junction unmatched. The CDR3 contains 15 residues. Per germline, CDR1 MDHEN and CDR2 SYDVKM. CDR3 sequence reads: CASSSGLAGRETQYF. DNA of the CDR3: TGTGCCAGCAGTTCGGGACTAGCGGGAAGGGAGACCCAGTACTTC.

This chain joins TRBV6-2 or TRBV6-3 and TRBJ1-2, with D possibly matching TRBD1 (5 bases). Per germline, CDR1 MNHEY and CDR2 SVGEGT. Trimming took off 3 bases at V and 3 bases at J, with 14 bases between the two ends. The CDR3 is 15 residues long. CDR3 sequence: CASSYGPAGHYGYTF. The CDR3 DNA reads TGTGCCAGCAGTTATGGCCCTGCGGGGCACTATGGCTACACCTTC.